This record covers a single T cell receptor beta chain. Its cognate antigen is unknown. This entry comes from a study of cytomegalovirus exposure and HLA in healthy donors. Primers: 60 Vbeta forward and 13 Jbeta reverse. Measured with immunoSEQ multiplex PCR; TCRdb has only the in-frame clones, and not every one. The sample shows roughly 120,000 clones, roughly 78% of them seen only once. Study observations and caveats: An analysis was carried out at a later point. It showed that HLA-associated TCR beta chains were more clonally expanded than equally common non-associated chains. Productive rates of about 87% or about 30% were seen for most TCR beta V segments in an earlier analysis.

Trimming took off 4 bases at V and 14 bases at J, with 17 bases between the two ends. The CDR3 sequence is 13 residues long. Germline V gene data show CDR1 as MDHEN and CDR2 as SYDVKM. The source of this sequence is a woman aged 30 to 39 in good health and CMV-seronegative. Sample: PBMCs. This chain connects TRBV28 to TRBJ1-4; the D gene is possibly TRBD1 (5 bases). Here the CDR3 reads CASSWEGRPFLFF. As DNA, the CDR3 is TGTGCCAGCAGTTGGGAGGGACGGCCGTTTCTGTTTTTT. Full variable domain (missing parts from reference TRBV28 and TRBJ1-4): DVKVTQSSRYLVKRTGEKVFLECVQDMDHENMFWYRQDPGLGLRLIYFSYDVKMKEKGDIPEGYSVSREKKERFSLILESASTNQTSMYLCASSWEGRPFLFFGSGTQLSVL.